This TCR beta chain was obtained from a study of PD-1 blockade in classical Hodgkin lymphoma. Study information: It was nivolumab at 3 mg/kg, given intravenously every 2 weeks, that patients received. Study-wide findings and caveats: Reported baseline diversity: healthy donors highest, relapsed/refractory patients lowest. At C4D1, TCR diversity had climbed significantly for CD4+ cells, though not for CD8+ cells.

Concerning this clone itself: The antigen is not known.

The CDR3 spans 15 residues. J gave up 0 bases and V 4 bases, and 2 bases lay outside the gene matches. The V gene's germline CDR1 is MNHEY and CDR2 SVGAGI. Method: immunoSEQ multiplex PCR; TCRdb's copy keeps in-frame clones and lacks some. The sample yields roughly 150,000 clones, around 73% seen once. Each of the patients experienced relapse following autologous stem cell transplantation, and their brentuximab vedotin exposure differed. Best responses fell into complete response, partial response or progressive disease. Sequencing was performed on peripheral blood mononuclear cells (PBMCs), taken before the second cycle of nivolumab. This chain joins TRBV6-5 and TRBJ2-2; 7 bases match TRBD1. This TCR was sampled from a human donor with classical Hodgkin lymphoma. CDR3 in amino acids: CASSSDRANTGELFF. DNA for the CDR3: TGTGCCAGCAGTTCCGACAGGGCGAACACCGGGGAGCTGTTTTTT.